What follows are 21 T cell receptor beta chains derived from one specimen sequenced in a study of blood T cell repertoires in COVID-19. Assay used: immunoSEQ multiplex PCR; TCRdb lists only in-frame clones, some missing. Among roughly 340,000 clones listed, 87% were seen once. Sequencing was carried out using peripheral blood. These receptors were collected from a woman aged 50 to 65 with COVID-19, enrolled during active disease.

The chain joins TRBV9 to TRBJ2-3; D gene uncertain. Trimming took 2 bases from V and 2 from J, leaving 15 bases between them. The CDR3 is made up of 16 amino acids. Germline CDR1 SGDLS, CDR2 YYNGEE. CDR3 DNA sequence: TGTGCCAGCAGCGTGACTTCCCGCACCCCCACAGATACGCAGTATTTT. Its protein is CASSVTSRTPTDTQYF.

This rearrangement joins TRBV10-1 to TRBJ2-5; D gene uncertain. Germline V gene sequence: CDR1 WNHNN, CDR2 SYGVQD (reference sequence). Trimming left V 5 bases short and J 3 bases short, with 16 bases between. This CDR3 region has 15 residues. Here the CDR3 DNA reads TGCGCCAGCAGTCCCACCGACCGAGACAAAGAGACCCAGTACTTC. Encoded protein: CASSPTDRDKETQYF.

CDR3 nucleotide sequence: TGTGCCAGCAGCCACGCAGGGGGATACAGCTATGGCTACACCTTC. Protein: CASSHAGGYSYGYTF. The rearrangement joins TRBV4-2 to TRBJ1-2; 7 bases are shared with TRBD1. There are 15 residues in the CDR3. In germline, CDR1 is LGHNA, CDR2 YNFKEQ. The ends lost 3 bases at V and 4 bases at J; junction bases unmatched: 8.

The chain is built from TRBV19 and TRBJ2-2; D is perhaps TRBD1 (5 bases). Trimming pared 7 bases from V and 4 bases from J, leaving 13 bases between. The CDR3 has 14 amino acids. Germline V lookup: CDR1 LNHDA, CDR2 SQIVND (reference sequence). The CDR3 nucleotides read TGTGCCAGTAAGGGGCAGGTTGGCACCGGGGAGCTGTTTTTT. This codes for CASKGQVGTGELFF.

This clone was seen a few times. The chain links TRBV6-6 to TRBJ2-7; unclear D gene. Trimming took off 2 bases at V and 4 bases at J, with 6 bases between the two ends. This CDR3 region has 12 residues. Germline loops: CDR1 MNHNY, CDR2 SVGAGI (reference sequence). The CDR3 DNA is TGTGCCAGCAGTTACGTCGGGTACGAGCAGTACTTC. Residues: CASSYVGYEQYF.

The chain links TRBV19 to TRBJ1-1, with 8 bases identical to TRBD1. In germline, CDR1 is LNHDA, CDR2 SQIVND (reference sequence). The trim removed 6 bases at V and 6 bases at J, leaving 9 bases unmatched. The CDR3 loop spans 14 amino acids. The CDR3 nucleotides read TGTGCCAGTAGGACAGGGGCCCTCAACGCTGAAGCTTTCTTT. Translating gives CASRTGALNAEAFF.

The chain combines TRBV5-1 with TRBJ2-3, with 9 positions matching TRBD2. CDR1 and CDR2 from the germline V gene are SGHRS and YFSETQ. The V segment lost 2 bases and the J segment 2 bases; nucleotides outside the gene matches: 6. The length of the CDR3 is 16 residues. The CDR3 DNA reads TGCGCCAGCAGCTTACCCTTAGCGGGAGCCACAGATACGCAGTATTTT. Protein product: CASSLPLAGATDTQYF.

The rearrangement joins TRBV7-3 to TRBJ1-1; TRBD1 agrees at 8 bases. This CDR3 has 12 residues. V shed 4 bases, J shed 11 bases, and the junction held 6 bases outside the gene matches. From germline, CDR1 is SGHTA and CDR2 FQGTGA. This CDR3 is CASSWTGSEAFF. In DNA form, the CDR3 reads TGTGCCAGCAGCTGGACAGGGTCGGAGGCTTTCTTT.

The chain joins TRBV5-1 to TRBJ2-1, with TRBD2 matching 8 bases. The CDR3 runs 14 residues. Per the germline V gene, CDR1 is SGHRS and CDR2 is YFSETQ. V trimming: 4 bases; J trimming: 3 bases; junction bases outside the gene matches: 3. The CDR3 loop reads CASSESGSYNEQFF. CDR3 nucleotides: TGCGCCAGCAGCGAGAGCGGGAGCTACAATGAGCAGTTCTTC.

The chain has TRBV7-9 and TRBJ2-2, with a possible D match to TRBD2 (6 bases). This CDR3 spans 15 amino acids. The V and J ends lost 5 bases and 3 bases respectively, with 13 bases between them. Germline CDR1 SEHNR, CDR2 FQNEAQ (reference sequence). The DNA for the CDR3 is TGTGCCAGCAGCAGGGAGGCGGGGCACACCGGGGAGCTGTTTTTT. Its translation is CASSREAGHTGELFF.

The rearrangement links TRBV7-9 to TRBJ1-5, with 10 nucleotides matching TRBD1. With V trimmed by 10 bases and J by 10 bases, 16 bases remained unmatched. The length of the CDR3 is 15 residues. Germline V gene lookup returns CDR1 SEHNR and CDR2 FQNEAQ (reference sequence). DNA for the CDR3: TGTGCCATCGGCGGACAGGGGGGGCCTACGGGTCCCCAGCATTTT. Residues: CAIGGQGGPTGPQHF.

This sequence joins TRBV6-2 or TRBV6-3 and TRBJ1-6; D ambiguous. From germline, CDR1 is MNHEY and CDR2 SVGEGT. The V end was cut by 2 bases, the J end by 12 bases, with 17 bases between. The CDR3 is 15 residues long. The CDR3 spells CASSYGAGQVRPLHF. The CDR3 DNA reads as TGTGCCAGCAGTTACGGTGCGGGCCAAGTTCGACCCCTCCACTTT.

This chain links TRBV6-5 with TRBJ1-4; D perhaps matches TRBD1 (6 bases). The CDR3 totals 12 residues. Trimming took off 5 bases at V and 13 bases at J, with 14 bases between the two ends. CDR1 is MNHEY, CDR2 SVGAGI, per germline. DNA for the CDR3: TGTGCCAGCAGTAAGAAACAGGGTAGACTGTTTTTT. Translated, it gives CASSKKQGRLFF.

The V and J genes are TRBV10-3 and TRBJ2-1; weak D call: TRBD1 (5 bases). The V gene lost 0 bases and the J gene lost 8 bases, with 5 bases spanning the gap. This CDR3 region has 12 residues. In germline, CDR1 is ENHRY, CDR2 SYGVKD. CDR3: CAISESGDEQFF. CDR3 nucleotides: TGTGCCATCAGTGAGTCAGGGGATGAGCAGTTCTTC.

J is TRBJ2-5 and V is TRBV11-1, with TRBD2 matching over 14 bases. This CDR3 has 15 amino acids. CDR1 and CDR2 from the germline V gene are SGHAT and FQDESV (reference sequence). The V and J ends lost 4 bases and 4 bases, in that order; junction bases with no gene match: 2. For the CDR3, the DNA is TGTGCCAGCAGCTGGACTAGCGGGGGGCGAGAGACCCAGTACTTC. It specifies CASSWTSGGRETQYF. Full variable domain (remainder filled in from reference TRBV11-1 and TRBJ2-5): EAEVAQSPRYKITEKSQAVAFWCDPISGHATLYWYRQILGQGPELLVQFQDESVVDDSQLPKDRFSAERLKGVDSTLKIQPAELGDSAMYLCASSWTSGGRETQYFGPGTRLLVL.

The CDR3 nucleotides read TGCAGGGCGGGGGCGCACACTGAAGCTTTCTTT. Translated: CRAGAHTEAFF. This chain joins TRBV20-1 and TRBJ1-1; possible D gene TRBD1, 6 bases. This CDR3 has 11 amino acids. The germline V gene encodes CDR1 DFQATT and CDR2 SNEGSKA (reference sequence).

The V gene is TRBV19, the J gene TRBJ2-1, with D perhaps matching TRBD2 (6 bases). Trimming left V 7 bases short and J 4 bases short, with 8 bases between. CDR1 and CDR2 (germline): LNHDA, SQIVND (reference sequence). The CDR3 is 12 amino acids. CDR3 in amino acids: CASNGGYNEQFF. The CDR3 coding sequence is TGTGCCAGTAACGGAGGGTACAATGAGCAGTTCTTC.

The J gene is TRBJ2-7, the V gene TRBV30, with D maybe TRBD2 (6 bases). Trimming left V 7 bases short and J 7 bases short, with 20 bases between. This CDR3 is 13 amino acids long. CDR1 GTSNPN and CDR2 SVGIG come from the germline V gene (reference sequence). CDR3 DNA sequence: TGTGCCTCCACAGTCGGGGGAGTTGGTGAGCAGTACTTC. Protein: CASTVGGVGEQYF.

The chain recombines TRBV18 with TRBJ1-4; no firm D call. The V end lost 2 bases, the J end lost 8 bases, and 9 bases lay between the germline ends. Per germline, CDR1 KGHSH and CDR2 LQKENI. CDR3 length equals 13 residues. For the CDR3, the DNA is TGTGCCAGCTCACCAGGCACCGTAGAAAAACTGTTTTTT. Amino acid sequence: CASSPGTVEKLFF.

The J gene is TRBJ1-2, the V gene TRBV19; D is possibly TRBD1 (5 bases). The CDR3 is 14 residues long. CDR1 and CDR2 (germline): LNHDA, SQIVND (reference sequence). The germline V and J ends were trimmed by 5 bases and 4 bases, with 14 bases remaining between them. The CDR3 DNA reads as TGTGCCAGTAGTCCTCGACAGACGTTCTATGGCTACACCTTC. This translates into CASSPRQTFYGYTF. Filled out from reference TRBV19 and TRBJ1-2, the complete variable domain reads DGGITQSPKYLFRKEGQNVTLSCEQNLNHDAMYWYRQDPGQGLRLIYYSQIVNDFQKGDIAEGYSVSREKKESFPLTVTSAQKNPTAFYLCASSPRQTFYGYTFGSGTRLTVV.

The V and J genes are TRBV18 and TRBJ2-1; a weak D match, TRBD1 (6 bases). Trimming shortened V by 3 bases and J by 0 bases, and 9 bases separated the two germline ends. This CDR3 comprises 15 residues. Germline CDR1 reads KGHSH; CDR2 reads LQKENI. CDR3 sequence reads: CASSPVRGSYNEQFF. CDR3 in DNA: TGTGCCAGCTCACCGGTCAGGGGCTCCTACAATGAGCAGTTCTTC.